This paragraph reports one T cell receptor beta chain. The antigen is unknown. The CDR3 runs to 16 residues. The V and J ends lost 0 bases and 0 bases respectively, with 8 bases between them. Germline lookup yields CDR1 LGHNA and CDR2 YNFKEQ. The data are from a study of OX40 agonist ivuxolimab in advanced cancers. Study overall: Every 2 weeks, patients received ivuxolimab intravenously, dosed at 0.01 to 10 mg/kg. Study conclusions and caveats: In the expanded peripheral T cells, antigen specificity was never determined. Both CD4+ and CD8+ T cell populations in blood had undergone clonal expansion by week 6 at 0.1 to 3.0 mg/kg. More expanded clones were found, on average, in CD8+ than in CD4+ T cells.

This table comes from immunoSEQ multiplex PCR, and its TCRdb copy is limited to in-frame clones, with some not included. The table has approximately 54,000 clones, around 81% seen once. This clonotype was sampled from an adult with an advanced solid tumor such as melanoma, head and neck, liver or kidney cancer. The V call is TRBV4-2, the J call TRBJ2-2; D call uncertain. Here the sequenced sample was CD4+ or CD8+ T cells sorted from blood, taken in a trial of the OX40 agonist ivuxolimab. The DNA of the CDR3 is TGTGCCAGCAGCCAAGAGCATTCCGCGAACACCGGGGAGCTGTTTTTT. This gives the protein CASSQEHSANTGELFF.